Each of the 27 T cell receptor beta chains below was sequenced from the same sample in a study of cytomegalovirus exposure and HLA in healthy donors. The PCR had 60 Vbeta and 13 Jbeta primers. Sequencing used immunoSEQ multiplex PCR; TCRdb keeps in-frame clones, though not all of them. In total, the table holds approximately 140,000 clones. The sample consisted of PBMCs. The receptors were sampled from a man in his forties or fifties in good health and CMV-seronegative.

CDR3 loop: CSAGTGNTEAFF. In DNA, the CDR3 is TGCAGCGCGGGGACAGGGAACACTGAAGCTTTCTTT. The rearrangement joins TRBV29-1 to TRBJ1-1; 8 bases match TRBD1. CDR1 SQVTM and CDR2 ANQGSEA come from the germline V gene. The CDR3 sequence is 12 residues long. V shed 7 bases and J 1 base; nucleotides not matched to a gene: 2.

The chain employs TRBV6-6 and TRBJ1-2; D may be TRBD1 (5 bases). The V gene lost 6 bases and the J gene lost 4 bases, with 12 bases spanning the gap. CDR3 length equals 13 residues. Germline V gene data show CDR1 as MNHNY and CDR2 as SVGAGI (reference sequence). The CDR3 DNA is TGTGCCAGCAGGGGGGACTCAGCCTATGGCTACACCTTC. This codes for CASRGDSAYGYTF.

The V and J genes are TRBV7-2 and TRBJ2-1; D may be TRBD2 (6 bases). CDR1 is SGHTA and CDR2 is FQGNSA in the germline V gene. The length of the CDR3 is 14 residues. The V end was cut by 5 bases, the J end by 4 bases, with 12 bases between. CDR3 coding DNA: TGTGCCAGCAGCCCCTCCGGGGGTTACAATGAGCAGTTCTTC. It translates to CASSPSGGYNEQFF.

The gene calls are TRBV4-1 and TRBJ2-1; D gene unclear. This CDR3 has 15 amino acids. From germline, CDR1 is MGHRA and CDR2 YSYEKL. V lost 0 bases and J 6 bases, leaving 12 bases between the germline ends. CDR3 residues: CASSQDPLVLNEQFF. In DNA, the CDR3 is TGCGCCAGCAGCCAAGATCCATTAGTCCTCAATGAGCAGTTCTTC.

J is TRBJ2-7 and V is TRBV6-1, with D maybe TRBD1 (6 bases). Trimming stripped 2 bases from V and 2 bases from J, with 10 bases between. The germline V gene has CDR1 MNHNS and CDR2 SASEGT. The CDR3 is made up of 14 amino acids. CDR3 DNA sequence: TGTGCCAGCAGTGAAAGTGGGGGCCCCTACGAGCAGTACTTC. Encoded protein: CASSESGGPYEQYF.

V and J are TRBV6-6 and TRBJ1-2, with a tentative D call TRBD1 (6 bases). CDR1 is MNHNY, CDR2 SVGAGI, per germline (reference sequence). Trimming pared 5 bases from V and 8 bases from J, leaving 15 bases between. This CDR3 is built from 13 residues. The CDR3 sequence is CASSAGQPGGYTF. The CDR3 coding sequence is TGTGCCAGCAGTGCCGGACAGCCCGGCGGCTACACCTTC.

Comment on this clone: At one of its ends the junction is not consistent with the germline gene, which may arise from a read error. The same CDR3 arises from other DNA sequences in this sample as well. This chain connects TRBV13 to TRBJ1-1; 9 bases match TRBD1. CDR3 length equals 16 residues. CDR1 PRHDT and CDR2 FYEKMQ come from the germline V gene (reference sequence). The CDR3 DNA sequence: TGTGCCAGCAGCCTGAGTTTCACAGGGGGCAACACCGAAGCTTTCTTT. It is translated as CASSLSFTGGNTEAFF.

Regarding this clone: Other DNA sequences in the same sample also yield this CDR3. V and J are TRBV7-8 and TRBJ2-5, with 7 bases lining up with TRBD1. Germline CDR1 and CDR2: SGHVS and FQNEAQ. J lost 2 bases, V lost 5 bases, and 11 bases had no gene match. The CDR3 is 16 residues long. The CDR3 loop is CASSAQGQTRQETQYF. The DNA for the CDR3 is TGTGCCAGCAGCGCTCAGGGACAGACGAGGCAAGAGACCCAGTACTTC.

The gene calls are TRBV4-2 and TRBJ1-1, with 9 bases fitting TRBD1. The germline V gene encodes CDR1 LGHNA and CDR2 YNFKEQ. The CDR3 spans 15 residues. V trimming: 6 bases; J trimming: 3 bases; junction bases outside the gene matches: 8. This CDR3 reads CASRRQDRGDTEAFF. The CDR3 DNA is TGTGCCAGCAGGCGACAAGACAGGGGGGACACTGAAGCTTTCTTT.

This rearrangement joins TRBV18 to TRBJ1-1, with a tentative D call TRBD1 (6 bases). Germline assignment: CDR1 KGHSH and CDR2 LQKENI. Trimming took 4 bases from V and 4 from J, leaving 10 bases between them. The length of the CDR3 is 13 residues. For the CDR3, the DNA is TGTGCCAGCTCACTGGTGGGGGCCACTGAAGCTTTCTTT. Residues: CASSLVGATEAFF.

The rearrangement joins TRBV7-2 to TRBJ2-7; D possibly corresponds to TRBD1 (5 bases). The CDR3 has 14 residues. Germline V gives CDR1 SGHTA, CDR2 FQGNSA. V was shortened by 4 bases and J by 3 bases, with 13 bases between the two germline ends. Here the CDR3 reads CASSSHRQGYEQYF. The DNA of the CDR3 is TGTGCCAGCAGCTCCCATCGTCAGGGCTACGAGCAGTACTTC. Using reference TRBV7-2 and TRBJ2-7 for the parts outside the CDR3, the full variable domain is GAGVSQSPSNKVTEKGKDVELRCDPISGHTALYWYRQSLGQGLEFLIYFQGNSAPDKSGLPSDRFSAERTGGSVSTLTIQRTQQEDSAVYLCASSSHRQGYEQYFGPGTRLTVT.

This chain joins TRBV5-1 and TRBJ1-1, with D tentatively TRBD1 (5 bases). The germline V and J ends were trimmed by 0 bases and 0 bases, with 9 bases remaining between them. Germline V gene sequence: CDR1 SGHRS, CDR2 YFSETQ. The CDR3 runs to 15 residues. The CDR3: CASSLAGGLNTEAFF. The CDR3 DNA is TGCGCCAGCAGCTTGGCCGGGGGATTGAACACTGAAGCTTTCTTT.

V gene TRBV5-6 combines with J gene TRBJ1-6; TRBD1 matches 7 bases. With V trimmed by 5 bases and J by 6 bases, 5 bases remained unmatched. Germline assignment: CDR1 SGHDT and CDR2 YYEEEE. CDR3 length: 14 amino acids. The CDR3 loop is CASSRDSFNSPLHF. The CDR3 DNA follows: TGTGCCAGCAGTCGGGACAGTTTTAATTCACCCCTCCACTTT.

The V call is TRBV28, the J call TRBJ2-5, with D unresolved. CDR3 length equals 14 residues. V lost 1 base and J lost 7, with 13 bases in between. Germline loops: CDR1 MDHEN, CDR2 SYDVKM. CDR3 coding DNA: TGTGCCAGCAGTTTATCGACCCTCCCGGGGACCCAGTACTTC. It is translated as CASSLSTLPGTQYF.

The V gene is TRBV5-6, the J gene TRBJ2-1; 7 bases line up with TRBD2. The CDR3 contains 16 residues. The V segment lost 3 bases and the J segment 6 bases; nucleotides outside the gene matches: 12. CDR1 and CDR2 (germline): SGHDT, YYEEEE. The CDR3 bases are TGTGCCAGCAGCTGGGGTGGGACTATCGATCGCAATGAGCAGTTCTTC. Its translation is CASSWGGTIDRNEQFF.

The gene calls are TRBV5-4 and TRBJ1-6; 7 nucleotides align to TRBD1. The germline CDR1 and CDR2 sequences are SGHNT and YYREEE (reference sequence). The CDR3 totals 16 residues. The V and J ends lost 2 bases and 10 bases, in that order; junction bases with no gene match: 12. Here the CDR3 DNA reads TGTGCCAGCAGCTTCACGACAGGGCAGTCTGGCTCACCCCTCCACTTT. Amino acid sequence: CASSFTTGQSGSPLHF.

The V gene is TRBV27, the J gene TRBJ2-7, with D unclear. V lost 2 bases to trimming and J lost 0 bases, with 8 bases between them. This CDR3 spans 14 amino acids. Germline CDR1 reads MNHEY; CDR2 reads SMNVEV (reference sequence). CDR3 DNA: TGTGCCAGCAGTTTAGGGCGATACTCCTACGAGCAGTACTTC. As protein: CASSLGRYSYEQYF.

The chain carries TRBV4-2 and TRBJ1-1, with D possibly matching TRBD1 (6 bases). V lost 4 bases, J lost 5 bases, and 20 bases lay in between. CDR3 length equals 16 residues. The V gene's germline CDR1 is LGHNA and CDR2 YNFKEQ. The CDR3 loop reads CASSRPGAGVWTEAFF. In DNA form, the CDR3 reads TGTGCCAGCAGCCGCCCAGGGGCAGGGGTTTGGACTGAAGCTTTCTTT.

The genes are TRBV18 and TRBJ1-2; possibly TRBD1 for D (5 bases). This CDR3 has 13 amino acids. Germline V gene sequence: CDR1 KGHSH, CDR2 LQKENI. Trimming took 2 bases from V and 7 from J, leaving 11 bases between them. This chain's CDR3 is CASSPSWGFGYTF. CDR3 DNA: TGTGCCAGCTCACCATCGTGGGGCTTTGGCTACACCTTC.

V is TRBV9 and J is TRBJ1-2, with 12 bases fitting TRBD1. Germline V gene sequence: CDR1 SGDLS, CDR2 YYNGEE. The CDR3 consists of 14 residues. V was clipped by 0 bases and J by 9 bases; unmatched bases: 3. Here the CDR3 reads CASSVEGTGGSYTF. The CDR3, as DNA: TGTGCCAGCAGCGTAGAGGGGACAGGGGGCAGCTACACCTTC.

The genes are TRBV7-9 and TRBJ2-2; 10 nucleotides agree with TRBD2. The CDR3 consists of 19 residues. With V trimmed by 2 bases and J by 5 bases, 14 bases remained unmatched. Germline V gives CDR1 SEHNR, CDR2 FQNEAQ (reference sequence). The CDR3, as DNA: TGTGCCAGCAGCTTACGATCGGAGCCGAGCGGGGGGGGAACCGGGGAGCTGTTTTTT. Translating it yields CASSLRSEPSGGGTGELFF. The full variable domain, completed using reference TRBV7-9 and TRBJ2-2, is DTGVSQNPRHKITKRGQNVTFRCDPISEHNRLYWYRQTLGQGPEFLTYFQNEAQLEKSRLLSDRFSAERPKGSFSTLEIQRTEQGDSAMYLCASSLRSEPSGGGTGELFFGEGSRLTVL.

This sequence joins TRBV7-8 and TRBJ2-3, with D possibly matching TRBD1 (6 bases). This CDR3 comprises 15 residues. V was trimmed by 5 bases and J by 3 bases, leaving 15 bases between them. In germline, CDR1 is SGHVS, CDR2 FQNEAQ. CDR3 nucleotides: TGTGCCAGCAGCCCCACTTTCCAGGGGACAGATACGCAGTATTTT. Translating gives CASSPTFQGTDTQYF.

The chain couples TRBV4-1 to TRBJ2-4; 10 bases align to TRBD1. Germline V gives CDR1 MGHRA, CDR2 YSYEKL. V dropped 0 bases and J dropped 2; count of bases not matched to a gene: 4. CDR3 length: 17 amino acids. The DNA for the CDR3 is TGCGCCAGCAGCCAAGATAGGACAGGGGGTTCCAAAAACATTCAGTACTTC. Its translation: CASSQDRTGGSKNIQYF.

The chain carries TRBV5-1 and TRBJ1-1; D possibly corresponds to TRBD1 (6 bases). Germline CDR1 is SGHRS and CDR2 is YFSETQ. V was cut by 5 bases and J by 7 bases, with 30 bases left in between. The CDR3 runs 18 residues. The CDR3: CASRSLITGLGERSEAFF. The DNA of the CDR3 is TGCGCCAGCAGGTCCCTAATAACAGGGTTGGGGGAGAGGAGTGAAGCTTTCTTT.

The rearrangement uses TRBV18 and TRBJ1-3, with D unclear. CDR1 KGHSH and CDR2 LQKENI come from the germline V gene. The CDR3 has 14 amino acids. The V gene lost 6 bases and the J gene lost 0 bases, with 9 bases spanning the gap. The CDR3 loop reads CASSPGSSGNTIYF. DNA of the CDR3: TGTGCCAGCTCGCCGGGAAGCTCTGGAAACACCATATATTTT.

The chain joins TRBV4-1 to TRBJ1-2; D not resolved. The CDR3 runs to 15 residues. Germline V gene data show CDR1 as MGHRA and CDR2 as YSYEKL. Trimming removed 2 bases at V and 4 bases at J, with 14 bases between. CDR3 region: CASSQIEGLAYGYTF. DNA for the CDR3: TGCGCCAGCAGCCAAATCGAGGGTTTAGCCTATGGCTACACCTTC.

V and J are TRBV6-6 and TRBJ2-1; TRBD2 agrees at 10 bases. In germline, CDR1 is MNHNY, CDR2 SVGAGI (reference sequence). This CDR3 has 14 amino acids. V shed 5 bases and J 5 bases; nucleotides not matched to a gene: 3. The CDR3 bases are TGTGCCAGCAGTCCAGCGGGGGGGCACAATGAGCAGTTCTTC. This codes for CASSPAGGHNEQFF.